This T cell receptor (beta chain) derives from a study of response to subunit inactivated influenza vaccine. TCRdb independently ran MiXCR on the RT-PCR reads; one entry per CDR3 protein. The sample carries roughly 550,000 distinct CDR3 sequences, approximately 22% recorded once. The V and J ends lost 4 bases and 4 bases, in that order; junction bases with no gene match: 7. This CDR3 is built from 14 residues. The germline gives CDR1 SGHRS, CDR2 YFSETQ. The data also belong to a second study, concerning T cells expressing NK-cell markers. That study reports: TCR beta libraries carry UMIs added by 5'RACE template switching. Repertoire data for TCR beta were derived from sorted T cells (CD3+CD56+NKG2C+, CD3+CD56+NKG2C- and CD3+CD56-NKG2C+). One of eight sequenced donors was HCMV-seronegative; the other seven were seropositive. Several experiments added an anti-gamma-delta TCR antibody to sort only alpha-beta TCR T cells. Dominant NKG2C+ clonotype frequencies of 1.0-7.0% of CD8+ T cells were measured in more than 5 donors.

This sequence was found in a man aged 45-65 years who received an inactivated influenza vaccine. The material sequenced was CD4+ T cells sorted from PBMCs, taken roughly 13 days after vaccination. The genes are TRBV5-1 and TRBJ1-1, with 7 bases lining up with TRBD1. The CDR3 sequence: CASSLRRQGTEAFF. For the CDR3, the DNA is TGCGCCAGCAGCCTTCGGAGACAGGGCACTGAAGCTTTCTTT.